This T cell receptor beta chain was captured in a study of shared clonotypes between healthy human individuals. As for this clone: Its antigen remains unknown.

Notes on the study in general: The small donor group covered limited genetic and exposure diversity. A reduction in generation probabilities was seen for non-shared clonotypes relative to those shared by all four donors. Estimated richness values were generally larger in naive subsets than in memory subsets.

This CDR3 is built from 12 residues. Germline CDR1 reads SQVTM; CDR2 reads ANQGSEA. Deletions cut 4 bases from V and 4 bases from J, with 8 bases between. Sorted-subset replicate PCRs used 200 to 250 ng DNA, about 30,000 T cell genomes. Some clones are missing from TCRdb's copy, which holds only in-frame ones; the method was immunoSEQ multiplex PCR. In the table there are nearly 750,000 clones, about two thirds of which are singletons. The TCR comes from a woman between 25 and 40 years old in good health. The sequenced material came from memory CD4+ T cells sorted from blood. Sample subset: CD45RA-negative fraction. V usage is TRBV29-1 and J usage is TRBJ1-5; D is possibly TRBD1 (5 bases). CDR3 DNA: TGCAGCGTTGTGTGGGGGAATCAGCCCCAGCATTTT. It translates to CSVVWGNQPQHF.